This T cell receptor (beta chain) was sequenced in a study of cytomegalovirus exposure and HLA in healthy donors. Study-level findings and limits: The dataset shows that most TCR sequences were rare, while some public TCRs occurred in many donors. Later work found most CMV-associated TCR beta chains apparently HLA-restricted. Accurate predictions that matched the HLA-A and HLA-B alleles of most subjects were reportedly made from TCR beta sequences.

About this clone: Its specificity is unknown.

Germline V CDR1 and CDR2: SGHVS, FQNEAQ. The CDR3 length is 16 residues. The V end lost 3 bases, the J end lost 7 bases, and 19 bases lay between the germline ends. Primers: 60 Vbeta forward and 13 Jbeta reverse. Clones were sequenced by immunoSEQ multiplex PCR, and TCRdb holds only the in-frame ones, with some missing. The sample has over 150,000 clones, 82% seen once. What was sequenced was PBMCs. The TCR comes from a male donor in good health and CMV-seropositive. The J gene is TRBJ1-5, the V gene TRBV7-8, with D perhaps matching TRBD1 (6 bases). The CDR3 sequence is CASSLDRNRELQPQHF. CDR3 sequence (DNA): TGTGCCAGCAGCTTGGACAGAAATAGGGAGTTGCAGCCCCAGCATTTT.